The T cell receptor beta chain described here comes from a study of spatial heterogeneity in lung cancer. V was clipped by 2 bases and J by 5 bases, with 13 bases between them. Germline V gene data show CDR1 as SEHNR and CDR2 as FQNEAQ (reference sequence). The CDR3 extends over 16 amino acids. General study points: Sequencing reached an estimated coverage of tumor T cells that was only approximately 7% for alpha chains and 12% to 15% for beta chains. Intratumoral expanded alpha and beta TCR counts were found to track tumor mutation counts.

This clonotype was recorded at least ten times. Antigen specificity is unknown. Time point in this sample: sample taken at primary tumor resection. Unsorted whole RNA from tumor, nontumor lung or frozen PBMC underwent sequencing. From the 5' RACE reads, TCRdb called clonotypes with MiXCR, one entry per CDR3 protein. The table lists about 10,000 distinct CDR3 sequences, under 8.5% of them singletons. The origin of this receptor is a male donor with early-stage non-small cell lung cancer. The V call is TRBV7-9, the J call TRBJ1-6; perhaps TRBD1 as D (5 bases). This material consisted of lung tumor tissue, taken at surgery. DNA for the CDR3: TGTGCCAGCAGCTTAAGGGACCCTGCTGATAATTCACCCCTCCACTTT. Residues: CASSLRDPADNSPLHF. Drawing the rest from reference TRBV7-9 and TRBJ1-6, the complete variable domain is DTGVSQNPRHKITKRGQNVTFRCDPISEHNRLYWYRQTLGQGPEFLTYFQNEAQLEKSRLLSDRFSAERPKGSFSTLEIQRTEQGDSAMYLCASSLRDPADNSPLHFGNGTRLTVT.